What follows are 3 T cell receptor beta chains derived from one specimen sequenced in a study of OX40 agonist ivuxolimab in advanced cancers. Profiled with immunoSEQ multiplex PCR; TCRdb holds only in-frame clones, not every one. The sample consists of roughly 50,000 clones, around 88% of them appearing once. The sequenced sample was CD4+ or CD8+ T cells sorted from blood, obtained in a trial of the OX40 agonist ivuxolimab. All receptors derive from an adult with an advanced solid tumor such as melanoma, head and neck, liver or kidney cancer.

The chain couples TRBV6-6 to TRBJ1-2; TRBD1 is a possible D gene (5 bases). V lost 2 bases and J lost 9, with 16 bases in between. Germline lookup yields CDR1 MNHNY and CDR2 SVGAGI (reference sequence). CDR3 length: 14 residues. For the CDR3, the DNA is TGTGCCAGCAGTTACGAAAACAGGTTTCCTAGCTACACCTTC. Protein product: CASSYENRFPSYTF.

CDR3 protein: CASSLSRGPPSNQPQHF. CDR3 coding DNA: TGTGCCAGCAGCCTCTCCAGGGGGCCGCCGAGCAATCAGCCCCAGCATTTT. V and J are TRBV7-2 and TRBJ1-5, with 8 bases matching TRBD1. This CDR3 is 17 amino acids long. Germline V gene sequence: CDR1 SGHTA, CDR2 FQGNSA. Trimming took 5 bases from V and 1 from J; bases not matched to a gene: 10.

Here the CDR3 DNA reads TGTGCCAGCCAACCGGGGGCACGGAGCTCTGGGGCCAACGTCCTGACTTTC. Encoded protein: CASQPGARSSGANVLTF. This chain links TRBV18 with TRBJ2-6; the D gene could be TRBD1 or TRBD2 (6 bases each). CDR3 length: 17 residues. Trimming removed 8 bases from V and 0 bases from J, with 17 bases in between. Germline V gene data show CDR1 as KGHSH and CDR2 as LQKENI.